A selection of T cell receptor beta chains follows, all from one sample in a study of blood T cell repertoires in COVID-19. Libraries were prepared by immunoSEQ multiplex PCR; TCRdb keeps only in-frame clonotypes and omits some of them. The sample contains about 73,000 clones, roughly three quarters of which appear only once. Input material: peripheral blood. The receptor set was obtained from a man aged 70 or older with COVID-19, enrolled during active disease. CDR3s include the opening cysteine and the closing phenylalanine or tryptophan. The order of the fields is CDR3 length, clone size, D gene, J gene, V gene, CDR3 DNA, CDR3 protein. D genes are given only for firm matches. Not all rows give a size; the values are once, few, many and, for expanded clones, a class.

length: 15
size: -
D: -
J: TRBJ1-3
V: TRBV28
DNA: TGTGCCAGCAGTTTAACAGGACGCTCTGGAAACACCATATATTTT
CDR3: CASSLTGRSGNTIYF

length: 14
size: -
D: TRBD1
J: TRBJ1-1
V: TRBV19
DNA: TGTGCCAGTAGTATAGGCGGACAGGGGACTGAAGCTTTCTTT
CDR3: CASSIGGQGTEAFF

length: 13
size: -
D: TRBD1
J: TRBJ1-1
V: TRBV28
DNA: TGTGCCAGCAGGCCAGACAGGGACACTGAAGCTTTCTTT
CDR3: CASRPDRDTEAFF

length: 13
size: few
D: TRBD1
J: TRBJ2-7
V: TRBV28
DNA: TGTGCCAGCTCGGGACAGGCGAACTACGAGCAGTACTTC
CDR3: CASSGQANYEQYF

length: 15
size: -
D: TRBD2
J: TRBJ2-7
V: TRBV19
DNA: TGTGCCAGTACGCCCCGGGGCGGGAGACCCTACGAGCAGTACTTC
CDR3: CASTPRGGRPYEQYF

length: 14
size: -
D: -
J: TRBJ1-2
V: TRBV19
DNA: TGTGCCAGTAGTACCAATCAGGGTAACTATGGCTACACCTTC
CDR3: CASSTNQGNYGYTF

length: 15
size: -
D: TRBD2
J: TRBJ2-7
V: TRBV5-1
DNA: TGCGCCAGCAGCTTGCTTAGCGGGGTCTCCTACGAGCAGTACTTC
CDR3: CASSLLSGVSYEQYF

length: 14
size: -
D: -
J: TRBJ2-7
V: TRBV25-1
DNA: TGTGCCAGCACCAGTGGAGGGGGGGTTCACGAGCAGTACTTC
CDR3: CASTSGGGVHEQYF

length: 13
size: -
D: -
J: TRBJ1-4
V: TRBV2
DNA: TGTGCCAGCAGTGAACAGTTCGATGAAAAACTGTTTTTT
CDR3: CASSEQFDEKLFF

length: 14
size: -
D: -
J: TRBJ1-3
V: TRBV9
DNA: TGTGCCAGCAGCGATAGAGGCTCTGGAAACACCATATATTTT
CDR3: CASSDRGSGNTIYF

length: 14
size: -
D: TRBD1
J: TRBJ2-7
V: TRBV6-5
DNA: TGTGCCTCCTCTTGGGACAGCATCTCCTACGAGCAGTACTTC
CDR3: CASSWDSISYEQYF

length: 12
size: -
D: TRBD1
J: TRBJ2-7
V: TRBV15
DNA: TGTGCCACCAGCAGACAGGGGGACAAGCAGTACTTC
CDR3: CATSRQGDKQYF

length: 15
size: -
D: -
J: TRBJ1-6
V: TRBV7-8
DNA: TGTGCCAGCAGCTTAGATGCAGGGATTAATTCACCCCTCCACTTT
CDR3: CASSLDAGINSPLHF

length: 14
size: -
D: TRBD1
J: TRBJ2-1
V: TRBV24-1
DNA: TGTGCCACCACGGCGGGACAGGGAATCAATGAGCAGTTCTTC
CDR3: CATTAGQGINEQFF

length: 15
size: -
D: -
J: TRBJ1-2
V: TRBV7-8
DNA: TGTGCCAGCAGCTCAGGGTGGGGAGGAAACTATGGCTACACCTTC
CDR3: CASSSGWGGNYGYTF

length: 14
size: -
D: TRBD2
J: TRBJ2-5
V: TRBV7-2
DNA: TGTGCCAGCAGCTCGGGACTAGCGAGGGAGACCCAGTACTTC
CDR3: CASSSGLARETQYF

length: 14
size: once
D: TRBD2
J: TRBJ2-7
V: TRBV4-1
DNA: TGCGCCAGCAGCTTTAGCGGGGGAAGCTACGAGCAGTACTTC
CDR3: CASSFSGGSYEQYF

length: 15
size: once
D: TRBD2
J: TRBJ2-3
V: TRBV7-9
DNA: TGTGCCAGCAGCCTAACAGGACTAGGCACAGATACGCAGTATTTT
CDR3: CASSLTGLGTDTQYF

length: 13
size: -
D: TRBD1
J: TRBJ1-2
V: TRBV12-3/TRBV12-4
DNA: TGTGCCAGCAGGGGACAGGGCGGCTATGGCTACACCTTC
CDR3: CASRGQGGYGYTF

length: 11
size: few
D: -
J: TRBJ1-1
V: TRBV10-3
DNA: TGTGCCGCGGGAAAGGGCACTGAAGCTTTCTTT
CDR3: CAAGKGTEAFF

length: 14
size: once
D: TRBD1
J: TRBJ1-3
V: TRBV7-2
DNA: TGTGCCAGCAGCCCCGGACAGGGAAGAAACACCATATATTTT
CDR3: CASSPGQGRNTIYF

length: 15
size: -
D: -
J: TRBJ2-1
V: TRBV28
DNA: TGTGCCAGCAGTTTTACCGGGACTTTGACGAGGGAGCAGTTCTTC
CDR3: CASSFTGTLTREQFF

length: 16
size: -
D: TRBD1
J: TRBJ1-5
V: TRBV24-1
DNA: TGTGCCACCAGTGATTCGGGACAGGGCGACAATCAGCCCCAGCATTTT
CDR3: CATSDSGQGDNQPQHF

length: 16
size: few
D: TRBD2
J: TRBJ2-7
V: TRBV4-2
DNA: TGTGCCAGCAGCCAAGCCAGCACGGGAGGACGCTACGAGCAGTACTTC
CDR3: CASSQASTGGRYEQYF

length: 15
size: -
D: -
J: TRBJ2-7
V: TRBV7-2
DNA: TGTGCCAGCAGCTTAGGAGGGCTAGGTCAGTACGAGCAGTACTTC
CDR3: CASSLGGLGQYEQYF

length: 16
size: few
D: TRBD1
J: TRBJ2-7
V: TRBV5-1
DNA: TGCGCCAGCAGCTTGGGGTGGTCGGGACAGGGTCACGAGCAGTACTTC
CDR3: CASSLGWSGQGHEQYF

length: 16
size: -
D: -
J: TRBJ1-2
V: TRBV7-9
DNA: TGTGCCAGCAGCTCCGTCGGAGAGGGCGCTAACTATGGCTACACCTTC
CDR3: CASSSVGEGANYGYTF

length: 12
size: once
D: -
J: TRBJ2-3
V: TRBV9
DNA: TGTGCCAAACTAGAAAACACAGATACGCAGTATTTT
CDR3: CAKLENTDTQYF

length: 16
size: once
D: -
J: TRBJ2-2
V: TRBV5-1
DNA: TGCGCCAGCAGCTTGGAAAAGGGGGCGAACACCGGGGAGCTGTTTTTT
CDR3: CASSLEKGANTGELFF

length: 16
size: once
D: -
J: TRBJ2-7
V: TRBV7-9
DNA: TGTGCCAGCAGCTTATTCATAGGGGCCCCCGATTACGAGCAGTACTTC
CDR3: CASSLFIGAPDYEQYF

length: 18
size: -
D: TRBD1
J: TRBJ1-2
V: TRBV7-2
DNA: TGTGCCAGCAGCTTAGTAGGGACAGGGGGCGCAGGAGTACGTGGCTACACCTTC
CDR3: CASSLVGTGGAGVRGYTF

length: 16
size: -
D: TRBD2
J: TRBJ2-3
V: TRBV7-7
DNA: TGTGCTAGCAGCTTAGGAGCGAGAGTAGCGGGAGATACGCAGTATTTT
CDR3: CASSLGARVAGDTQYF

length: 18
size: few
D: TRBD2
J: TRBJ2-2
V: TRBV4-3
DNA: TGCGCCAGCAGCCAAGAAGTCACTAGCGGGATCAACACCGGGGAGCTGTTTTTT
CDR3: CASSQEVTSGINTGELFF

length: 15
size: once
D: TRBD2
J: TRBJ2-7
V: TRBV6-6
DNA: TGTGCCAGCAGTTCGGGACTAGCGGGGCTCTACGAGCAGTACTTC
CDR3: CASSSGLAGLYEQYF

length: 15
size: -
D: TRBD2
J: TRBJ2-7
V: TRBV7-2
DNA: TGTGCCAGCAGTTCCACTAGCGGGAGGGGGATAGAGCAGTACTTC
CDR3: CASSSTSGRGIEQYF

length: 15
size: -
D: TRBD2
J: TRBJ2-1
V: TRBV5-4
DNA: TGTGCCAGCAGCCCGGGAGGCGGGAGGGCCCATGAGCAGTTCTTC
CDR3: CASSPGGGRAHEQFF

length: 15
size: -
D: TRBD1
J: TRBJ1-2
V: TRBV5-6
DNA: TGTGCCAGCAGCTTGGTAGCGGCAGGGGGTCATGGCTACACCTTC
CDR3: CASSLVAAGGHGYTF

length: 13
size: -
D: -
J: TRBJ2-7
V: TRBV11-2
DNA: TGTGCCAGCAGCCCCTTACGGGGTTACGAGCAGTACTTC
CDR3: CASSPLRGYEQYF

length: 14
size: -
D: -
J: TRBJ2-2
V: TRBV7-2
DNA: TGTGCCAGCAGCTTAGGCAGGAACACCGGGGAGCTGTTTTTT
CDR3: CASSLGRNTGELFF

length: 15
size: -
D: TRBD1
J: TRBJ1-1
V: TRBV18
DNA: TGTGCCAGCTCACTAACTAGACAGGGTGACACTGAAGCTTTCTTT
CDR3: CASSLTRQGDTEAFF

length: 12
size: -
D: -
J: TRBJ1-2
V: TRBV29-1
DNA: TGCAGCGTTGTTTTCAGGGGCGATGGCTACACCTTC
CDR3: CSVVFRGDGYTF

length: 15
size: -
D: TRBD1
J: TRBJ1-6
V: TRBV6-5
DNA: TGTGCCAGCAGTTACTCGAACAGGGGGATCTCACCCCTCCACTTT
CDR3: CASSYSNRGISPLHF

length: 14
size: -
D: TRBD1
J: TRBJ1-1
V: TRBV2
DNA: TGTGCCAGCAGTGACGGGACAGGGGGCACTGAAGCTTTCTTT
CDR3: CASSDGTGGTEAFF

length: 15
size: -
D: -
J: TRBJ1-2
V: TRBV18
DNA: TGTGCCAGCTCACCACCGTGGGGCGACAACTATGGCTACACCTTC
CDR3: CASSPPWGDNYGYTF

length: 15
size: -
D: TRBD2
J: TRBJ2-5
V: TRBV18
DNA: TGTGCCAGCTCACCATTGCGGGGGGAAGGAGAGACCCAGTACTTC
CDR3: CASSPLRGEGETQYF

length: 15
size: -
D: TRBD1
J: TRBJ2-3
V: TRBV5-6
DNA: TGTGCCAGCAGCTTGAGGACAGGGGTGGCAGATACGCAGTATTTT
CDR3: CASSLRTGVADTQYF

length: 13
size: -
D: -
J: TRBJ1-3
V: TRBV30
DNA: TGTGCCTGGAATGCGGGGACTGGAAACACCATATATTTT
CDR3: CAWNAGTGNTIYF

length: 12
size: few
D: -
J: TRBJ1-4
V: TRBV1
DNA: TGCACCAGCCTTGCAGGGGAGGAAAAACTGTTTTTT
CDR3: CTSLAGEEKLFF

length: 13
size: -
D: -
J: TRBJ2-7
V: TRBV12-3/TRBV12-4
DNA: TGTGCCAGCAGTTTCGTGTCTTCCTACGAGCAGTACTTC
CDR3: CASSFVSSYEQYF

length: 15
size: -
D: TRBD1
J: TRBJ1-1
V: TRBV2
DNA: TGTGCCAGCAGTGACCGAGGAGACAGGGTCAATGAAGCTTTCTTT
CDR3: CASSDRGDRVNEAFF

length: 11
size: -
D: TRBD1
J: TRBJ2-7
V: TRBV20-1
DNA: TGCAGTGCCAGACAGGGCTCAGAGCAGTACTTC
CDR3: CSARQGSEQYF

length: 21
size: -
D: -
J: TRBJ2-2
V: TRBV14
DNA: TGTGCCAGCAGCCAATTCCCCCCAGGACAGTCCTCACTGAAGAACACCGGGGAGCTGTTTTTT
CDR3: CASSQFPPGQSSLKNTGELFF

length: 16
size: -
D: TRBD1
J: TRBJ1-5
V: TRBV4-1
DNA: TGCGCCAGCAGCCAAGGGACAGGCGTCGGCAATCAGCCCCAGCATTTT
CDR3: CASSQGTGVGNQPQHF

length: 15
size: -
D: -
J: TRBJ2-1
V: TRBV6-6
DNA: TGTGCCAGCAGTTACTCCGGGGTCCCCTACAATGAGCAGTTCTTC
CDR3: CASSYSGVPYNEQFF